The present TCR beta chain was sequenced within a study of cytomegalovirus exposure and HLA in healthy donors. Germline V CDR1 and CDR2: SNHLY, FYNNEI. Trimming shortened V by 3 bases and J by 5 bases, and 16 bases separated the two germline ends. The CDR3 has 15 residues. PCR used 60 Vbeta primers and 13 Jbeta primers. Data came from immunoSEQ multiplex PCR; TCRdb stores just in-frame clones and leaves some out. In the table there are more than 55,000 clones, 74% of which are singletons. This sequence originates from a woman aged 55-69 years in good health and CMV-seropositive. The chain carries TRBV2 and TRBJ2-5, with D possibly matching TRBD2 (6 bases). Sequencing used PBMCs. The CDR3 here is CASSDPGSGRETQYF. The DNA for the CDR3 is TGTGCCAGCAGTGATCCCGGAAGCGGGCGGGAGACCCAGTACTTC.